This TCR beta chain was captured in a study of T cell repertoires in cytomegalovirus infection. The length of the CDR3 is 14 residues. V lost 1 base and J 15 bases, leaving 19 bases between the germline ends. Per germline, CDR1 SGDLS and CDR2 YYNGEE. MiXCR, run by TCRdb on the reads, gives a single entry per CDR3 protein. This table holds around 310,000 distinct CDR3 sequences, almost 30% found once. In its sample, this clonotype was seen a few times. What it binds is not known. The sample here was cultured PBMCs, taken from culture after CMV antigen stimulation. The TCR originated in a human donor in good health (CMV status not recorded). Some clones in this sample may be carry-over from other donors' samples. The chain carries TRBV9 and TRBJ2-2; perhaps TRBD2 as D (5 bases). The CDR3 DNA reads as TGTGCCAGCAGCGTACAGGTCGAAGCGGCTCCGGTGTTTTTT. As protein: CASSVQVEAAPVFF.